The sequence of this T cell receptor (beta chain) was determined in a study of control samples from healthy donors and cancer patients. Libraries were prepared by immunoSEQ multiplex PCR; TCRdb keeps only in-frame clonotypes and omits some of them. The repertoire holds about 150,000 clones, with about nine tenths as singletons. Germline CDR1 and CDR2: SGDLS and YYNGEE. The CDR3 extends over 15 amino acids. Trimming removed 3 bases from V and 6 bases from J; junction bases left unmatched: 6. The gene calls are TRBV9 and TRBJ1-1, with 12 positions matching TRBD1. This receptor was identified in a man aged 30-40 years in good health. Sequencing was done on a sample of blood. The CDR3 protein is CASSATGTGGAEAFF. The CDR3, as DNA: TGTGCCAGCAGCGCGACCGGGACAGGGGGCGCTGAAGCTTTCTTT.